One sample yielded the 9 T cell receptor beta chains listed below, sequenced in a study of cytomegalovirus exposure and HLA in healthy donors. Assay used: immunoSEQ multiplex PCR; TCRdb lists only in-frame clones, some missing. This sample carries some 350,000 clones, about nine tenths of them seen once, and the ten largest clones take approximately 1.1%. Material: PBMCs. The source is a woman between 25 and 40 years old in good health and CMV-seropositive.

The chain employs TRBV6-1 and TRBJ2-3; possibly TRBD1 for D (6 bases). Germline V gene lookup returns CDR1 MNHNS and CDR2 SASEGT. Trimming cost V 6 bases and J 0 bases, with 13 bases left between them. The CDR3 contains 15 residues. Here the CDR3 DNA reads TGTGCCAGCAGAGATACAGGGTCTAGCACAGATACGCAGTATTTT. Translated, it gives CASRDTGSSTDTQYF.

The J gene is TRBJ1-2, the V gene TRBV28; D is perhaps TRBD1 (5 bases). CDR1 is MDHEN and CDR2 is SYDVKM in the germline V gene. V was trimmed by 6 bases and J by 7 bases, leaving 15 bases between them. This CDR3 spans 13 amino acids. CDR3: CASRPGREGGYTF. The CDR3 DNA follows: TGTGCCAGCAGGCCCGGCAGGGAGGGTGGCTACACCTTC.

This clone was recorded once. This chain uses TRBV7-2 with TRBJ1-5; 8 bases line up with TRBD1. The germline V gene has CDR1 SGHTA and CDR2 FQGNSA. The CDR3 sequence is 15 residues long. Trimming took 4 bases from V and 9 from J; bases not matched to a gene: 11. DNA for the CDR3: TGTGCCAGCAGCTCGCGTGCAGGGGGCTCTGGGCCCCAGCATTTT. It specifies CASSSRAGGSGPQHF.

This sequence joins TRBV27 and TRBJ2-5; D ambiguous. The CDR3 extends over 13 amino acids. V gave up 4 bases and J gave up 5 bases, with 11 bases separating them. Germline-derived CDR1 and CDR2 are MNHEY and SMNVEV (reference sequence). The CDR3 nucleotides are TGTGCCAGCAGTTCGTGGCAAGGCGAGACCCAGTACTTC. Its translation: CASSSWQGETQYF.

This clone has just a few counts. The genes are TRBV7-3 and TRBJ2-7; 9 nucleotides line up with TRBD1. The germline gives CDR1 SGHTA, CDR2 FQGTGA. This CDR3 region has 15 residues. V was clipped by 5 bases and J by 1 base; unmatched bases: 6. The CDR3 DNA reads TGTGCCAGCAGCCAAGGACAGGGGATATCCTACGAGCAGTACTTC. This translates into CASSQGQGISYEQYF.

This chain connects TRBV29-1 to TRBJ2-7; 8 bases map to TRBD2. V was clipped by 0 bases and J by 6 bases; unmatched bases: 4. CDR1 and CDR2 from the germline V gene are SQVTM and ANQGSEA. The CDR3 loop spans 13 amino acids. The CDR3 DNA is TGCAGCGTTGAAGATACGGGGGGGATCGAGCAGTACTTC. Amino acids: CSVEDTGGIEQYF.

This rearrangement joins TRBV30 to TRBJ2-5; no clear D. Trimming removed 0 bases at V and 2 bases at J, with 7 bases between. CDR1 and CDR2 from the germline V gene are GTSNPN and SVGIG (reference sequence). CDR3 size: 13 residues. The CDR3 here is CAWSVLAQETQYF. CDR3 nucleotide sequence: TGTGCCTGGAGTGTCCTGGCGCAAGAGACCCAGTACTTC. Using reference TRBV30 and TRBJ2-5 for the parts outside the CDR3, the full variable domain is SQTIHQWPATLVQPVGSPLSLECTVEGTSNPNLYWYRQAAGRGLQLLFYSVGIGQISSEVPQNLSASRPQDRQFILSSKKLLLSDSGFYLCAWSVLAQETQYFGPGTRLLVL.

CDR3 loop: CASSLRGREAGELFF. The CDR3 DNA reads as TGTGCCAGCAGTTTACGTGGCAGGGAGGCCGGGGAGCTGTTTTTT. The rearrangement links TRBV28 to TRBJ2-2; tentative D call: TRBD2 (6 bases). Germline CDR1 is MDHEN and CDR2 is SYDVKM. CDR3 size: 15 residues. V was trimmed by 2 bases and J by 6 bases, leaving 13 bases between them.

This chain links TRBV19 with TRBJ1-1; D remains unclear. Germline V CDR1 and CDR2: LNHDA, SQIVND (reference sequence). The germline V and J ends were trimmed by 7 bases and 10 bases, with 10 bases remaining between them. This CDR3 is built from 10 residues. The CDR3 DNA is TGTGCCAGTATGGGAGTGCTAGCTTTCTTT. It yields the protein CASMGVLAFF.